This is a list of T cell receptor beta chains from one sample in a study of blood T cell repertoires in COVID-19. Profiled with immunoSEQ multiplex PCR; TCRdb holds only in-frame clones, not every one. Of a few hundred thousand clones listed, about 90% were seen once; the top ten hold approximately 12%. Sequencing was performed on peripheral blood. Receptors originate from a woman between 18 and 29 years old who had recovered from COVID-19. Each CDR3 is given with its conserved first and last residue. D genes are given only for firm matches. The size field is filled for only some rows; it gives once, few, many or a size class.

CDR3: CASHDIRGGEQFF; DNA: TGTGCCAGCCACGATATCCGGGGGGGTGAGCAGTTCTTC; V: TRBV11-2; length: 13; size: once; J: TRBJ2-1; D: TRBD2
CDR3: CASRPGQGLGRVWGYTF; DNA: TGTGCCAGCAGGCCGGGACAGGGTTTAGGAAGGGTGTGGGGCTACACCTTC; V: TRBV2; length: 17; size: .; J: TRBJ1-2; D: TRBD1
CDR3: CASSPWGGSNQPQHF; DNA: TGTGCCAGCAGTCCCTGGGGGGGGAGCAATCAGCCCCAGCATTTT; V: TRBV28; length: 15; size: .; J: TRBJ1-5; D: .
CDR3: CATSDSRENEQFF; DNA: TGTGCCACCAGTGACTCGAGGGAGAATGAGCAGTTCTTC; V: TRBV24-1; length: 13; size: .; J: TRBJ2-1; D: .
CDR3: CAIRLTSNTGELFF; DNA: TGTGCCATCCGGCTGACATCCAACACCGGGGAGCTGTTTTTT; V: TRBV10-3; length: 14; size: .; J: TRBJ2-2; D: .
CDR3: CASSLGGPTEAFF; DNA: TGTGCCAGCAGCTTGGGGGGGCCCACTGAAGCTTTCTTT; V: TRBV5-5; length: 13; size: .; J: TRBJ1-1; D: .
CDR3: CASSQDPTSLAGGGNEQFF; DNA: TGCGCCAGCAGCCAAGACCCGACCTCACTAGCGGGAGGAGGGAATGAGCAGTTCTTC; V: TRBV4-1; length: 19; size: once; J: TRBJ2-1; D: TRBD2
CDR3: CASSPSQGLGPTEAFF; DNA: TGTGCCAGCTCACCATCGCAGGGTTTAGGGCCCACTGAAGCTTTCTTT; V: TRBV18; length: 16; size: .; J: TRBJ1-1; D: .
CDR3: CASSGGRRRVTEAFF; DNA: TGCGCCAGCAGTGGAGGACGGCGGCGGGTGACTGAAGCTTTCTTT; V: TRBV10-2; length: 15; size: .; J: TRBJ1-1; D: .
CDR3: CASSPRTGGVNTEAFF; DNA: TGTGCCAGCAGCCCCCGGACAGGTGGGGTGAACACTGAAGCTTTCTTT; V: TRBV5-4; length: 16; size: .; J: TRBJ1-1; D: TRBD1
CDR3: CASSLALAGGYQETQYF; DNA: TGCGCCAGCAGCTTGGCACTAGCGGGGGGGTACCAAGAGACCCAGTACTTC; V: TRBV5-1; length: 17; size: .; J: TRBJ2-5; D: TRBD2
CDR3: CASSLVRGNTEAFF; DNA: TGCGCCAGCAGCTTGGTCAGGGGGAACACTGAAGCTTTCTTT; V: TRBV5-1; length: 14; size: .; J: TRBJ1-1; D: .
CDR3: CASAGGIVETQYF; DNA: TGTGCCAGCGCAGGGGGCATTGTAGAGACCCAGTACTTC; V: TRBV11-2; length: 13; size: .; J: TRBJ2-5; D: TRBD1
CDR3: CATSDRTSGSFNEQFF; DNA: TGTGCCACCAGTGATCGGACTAGCGGGAGTTTCAATGAGCAGTTCTTC; V: TRBV24-1; length: 16; size: .; J: TRBJ2-1; D: TRBD2
CDR3: CASSLGGEAFF; DNA: TGTGCCAGCAGTTTGGGAGGGGAGGCTTTCTTT; V: TRBV12-3/TRBV12-4; length: 11; size: once; J: TRBJ1-1; D: .
CDR3: CASSNRGDTGELFF; DNA: TGTGCCAGCAGCAACAGGGGAGACACCGGGGAGCTGTTTTTT; V: TRBV13; length: 14; size: .; J: TRBJ2-2; D: TRBD1
CDR3: CAISSSGEQFF; DNA: TGTGCCATCAGTTCGAGCGGTGAGCAGTTCTTC; V: TRBV10-3; length: 11; size: .; J: TRBJ2-1; D: .
CDR3: CASSPREGDGYTF; DNA: TGTGCCAGCAGTCCCCGGGAAGGAGATGGCTACACCTTC; V: TRBV6-2/TRBV6-3; length: 13; size: .; J: TRBJ1-2; D: .
CDR3: CASSPDSSYEQYF; DNA: TGTGCCAGCAGCCCGGACAGCTCCTACGAGCAGTACTTC; V: TRBV7-9; length: 13; size: few; J: TRBJ2-7; D: .
CDR3: CASSFVGPNPAGGPNEQFF; DNA: TGTGCCAGCAGTTTTGTAGGCCCTAACCCAGCGGGAGGGCCAAATGAGCAGTTCTTC; V: TRBV27; length: 19; size: .; J: TRBJ2-1; D: TRBD2
CDR3: CASSQFYEQYF; DNA: TGTGCCAGCAGCCAATTCTACGAGCAGTACTTC; V: TRBV7-2; length: 11; size: once; J: TRBJ2-7; D: .
CDR3: CASSVYPEMTYEQYF; DNA: TGTGCCAGCAGCGTCTACCCGGAGATGACCTACGAGCAGTACTTC; V: TRBV9; length: 15; size: .; J: TRBJ2-7; D: .
CDR3: CASSKEDRGRGDTQYF; DNA: TGTGCCAGCAGCAAAGAAGACAGGGGGCGCGGAGATACGCAGTATTTT; V: TRBV21-1; length: 16; size: once; J: TRBJ2-3; D: .
CDR3: CASSLTGQGIYNEQFF; DNA: TGTGCCAGCAGCCTTACAGGGCAGGGTATCTACAATGAGCAGTTCTTC; V: TRBV7-2; length: 16; size: .; J: TRBJ2-1; D: .
CDR3: CASSVATGGTWDTEAFF; DNA: TGTGCCAGCAGCGTAGCTACAGGGGGAACATGGGACACTGAAGCTTTCTTT; V: TRBV9; length: 17; size: .; J: TRBJ1-1; D: TRBD1
CDR3: CASSQDSPAANTGELFF; DNA: TGCGCCAGCAGCCAAGATTCCCCCGCGGCGAACACCGGGGAGCTGTTTTTT; V: TRBV4-3; length: 17; size: .; J: TRBJ2-2; D: .
CDR3: CASSPPTDREDGYTF; DNA: TGTGCCAGCTCACCACCAACGGACAGGGAGGATGGCTACACCTTC; V: TRBV18; length: 15; size: few; J: TRBJ1-2; D: TRBD1
CDR3: CASSFGGARETQYF; DNA: TGTGCCAGCAGCTTTGGGGGGGCCCGAGAGACCCAGTACTTC; V: TRBV7-7; length: 14; size: .; J: TRBJ2-5; D: .
CDR3: CASSISGTGVLYTGELFF; DNA: TGTGCCAGTAGTATCAGCGGGACAGGGGTTCTCTACACCGGGGAGCTGTTTTTT; V: TRBV19; length: 18; size: .; J: TRBJ2-2; D: TRBD1
CDR3: CASSARGGQGPQHF; DNA: TGTGCCAGCAGCGCTAGGGGCGGCCAGGGACCCCAGCATTTT; V: TRBV7-2; length: 14; size: .; J: TRBJ1-5; D: .
CDR3: CATSWAGGGEQFF; DNA: TGTGCCACCAGCTGGGCGGGGGGAGGCGAGCAGTTCTTC; V: TRBV15; length: 13; size: once; J: TRBJ2-1; D: TRBD2
CDR3: CSVEHREAGETQYF; DNA: TGCAGCGTTGAACATAGGGAGGCGGGAGAGACCCAGTACTTC; V: TRBV29-1; length: 14; size: .; J: TRBJ2-5; D: .
CDR3: CASSDSGDYKNIQYF; DNA: TGTGCCAGCAGTGACAGCGGGGACTACAAAAACATTCAGTACTTC; V: TRBV25-1; length: 15; size: .; J: TRBJ2-4; D: TRBD2
CDR3: CSGQGMNTEAFF; DNA: TGCAGCGGACAGGGCATGAACACTGAAGCTTTCTTT; V: TRBV29-1; length: 12; size: .; J: TRBJ1-1; D: TRBD1
CDR3: CASSSEIAHDSYNEQFF; DNA: TGTGCCAGCAGCTCCGAGATAGCGCACGACTCCTACAATGAGCAGTTCTTC; V: TRBV7-6; length: 17; size: .; J: TRBJ2-1; D: .
CDR3: CASSGSGTNYGYTF; DNA: TGTGCCAGCAGTGGCTCCGGGACTAACTATGGCTACACCTTC; V: TRBV2; length: 14; size: once; J: TRBJ1-2; D: .
CDR3: CASTTGRDYAGELFF; DNA: TGTGCCAGTACCACCGGGAGGGACTACGCCGGGGAGCTGTTTTTT; V: TRBV19; length: 15; size: .; J: TRBJ2-2; D: TRBD2
CDR3: CASSQESTSGMYEQFF; DNA: TGCGCCAGCAGCCAAGAATCGACTAGCGGGATGTATGAGCAGTTCTTC; V: TRBV4-1; length: 16; size: .; J: TRBJ2-1; D: TRBD2
CDR3: CASSPGQGPVRAEAFF; DNA: TGTGCCAGCAGCCCAGGACAGGGCCCGGTCAGGGCTGAAGCTTTCTTT; V: TRBV7-9; length: 16; size: .; J: TRBJ1-1; D: TRBD1
CDR3: CASSVGAPGYSHGYTF; DNA: TGTGCCAGCAGCGTAGGAGCCCCCGGCTACAGTCATGGCTACACCTTC; V: TRBV9; length: 16; size: few; J: TRBJ1-2; D: .
CDR3: CASRRGTGPSGNTIYF; DNA: TGTGCCAGCAGAAGAGGTACAGGGCCCTCTGGAAACACCATATATTTT; V: TRBV7-2; length: 16; size: .; J: TRBJ1-3; D: .
CDR3: CASTQRAGGDADTQYF; DNA: TGTGCCAGCACCCAAAGGGCGGGAGGGGATGCAGATACGCAGTATTTT; V: TRBV28; length: 16; size: .; J: TRBJ2-3; D: TRBD2
CDR3: CATRAGVLYGYTF; DNA: TGTGCCACCCGGGCAGGGGTTCTTTATGGCTACACCTTC; V: TRBV28; length: 13; size: .; J: TRBJ1-2; D: .
CDR3: CASSATSGSTSEQFF; DNA: TGTGCCAGCAGCGCGACTAGCGGGAGCACGAGTGAGCAGTTCTTC; V: TRBV9; length: 15; size: .; J: TRBJ2-1; D: TRBD2
CDR3: CASSLEAAGAPHEQYF; DNA: TGTGCCAGCAGCTTAGAGGCGGCAGGGGCCCCCCACGAGCAGTACTTC; V: TRBV11-2; length: 16; size: .; J: TRBJ2-7; D: .